This TCR beta chain emerged from a study of patients and donors after allogeneic stem cell transplantation. The V end was cut by 1 base, the J end by 5 bases, with 21 bases between. CDR1 and CDR2 (germline): DFQATT, SNEGSKA (reference sequence). This CDR3 region has 16 residues. This clonotype appeared a few times. TCRdb reprocessed the RT-PCR reads with MiXCR, giving one entry per CDR3 protein. Of approximately 90,000 distinct CDR3 sequences in the sample, 5% were seen once. This TCR was sampled from a human donor who was either an allogeneic HSCT recipient or a stem cell or donor lymphocyte infusion donor (not recorded which). It is not recorded whose cells these are; they may come from a transplant donor. J is TRBJ2-7 and V is TRBV20-1, with unresolved D. Sequencing used blood, either unsorted or a sorted T cell fraction (not recorded which). This CDR3 reads CSARAFFSGSLDEQYF. CDR3 nucleotide sequence: TGCAGTGCTAGAGCCTTTTTTTCGGGCTCTCTGGACGAGCAGTACTTC.